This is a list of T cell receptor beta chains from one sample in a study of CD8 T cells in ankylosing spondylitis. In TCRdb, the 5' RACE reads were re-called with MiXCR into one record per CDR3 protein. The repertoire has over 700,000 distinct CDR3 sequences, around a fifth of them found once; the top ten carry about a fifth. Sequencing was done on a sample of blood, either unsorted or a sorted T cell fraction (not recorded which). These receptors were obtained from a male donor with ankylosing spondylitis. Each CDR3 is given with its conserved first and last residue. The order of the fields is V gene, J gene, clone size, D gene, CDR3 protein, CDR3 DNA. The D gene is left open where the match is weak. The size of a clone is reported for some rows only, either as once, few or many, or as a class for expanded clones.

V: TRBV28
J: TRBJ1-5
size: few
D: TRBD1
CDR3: CASSYGQGSQPQHF
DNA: TGTGCCAGCAGCTACGGACAGGGAAGCCAGCCCCAGCATTTT

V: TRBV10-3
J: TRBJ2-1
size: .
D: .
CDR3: CAISSEGGLFFEQFF
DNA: TGTGCCATCAGCTCAGAGGGGGGCTTGTTCTTTGAGCAGTTCTTC

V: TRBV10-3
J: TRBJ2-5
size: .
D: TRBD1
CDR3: CAAGGIGETQYF
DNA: TGTGCCGCAGGGGGCATTGGAGAGACCCAGTACTTC

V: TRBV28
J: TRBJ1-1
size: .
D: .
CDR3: CASSPVRATNTEAFF
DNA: TGTGCCAGCAGCCCTGTAAGGGCGACGAACACTGAAGCTTTCTTT

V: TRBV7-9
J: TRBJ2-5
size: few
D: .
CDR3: CASSWAQDQETQYF
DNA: TGTGCCAGCAGCTGGGCCCAGGACCAAGAGACCCAGTACTTC

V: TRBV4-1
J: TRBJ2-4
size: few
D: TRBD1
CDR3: CASSPQQGGKNIQYF
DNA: TGCGCCAGCAGCCCACAACAGGGGGGCAAAAACATTCAGTACTTC

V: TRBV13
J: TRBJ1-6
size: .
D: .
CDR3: CASSGRVRGSPLHF
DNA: TGTGCCAGCAGCGGCCGGGTCAGGGGCTCACCCCTCCACTTT

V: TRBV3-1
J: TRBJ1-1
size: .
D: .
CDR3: CASSQYLARENTEAFF
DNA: TGTGCCAGCAGCCAATATCTAGCGAGAGAGAACACTGAAGCTTTCTTT

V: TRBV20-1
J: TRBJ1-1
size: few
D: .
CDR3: CSARSDPNTEAFF
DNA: TGCAGTGCTAGATCGGACCCGAACACTGAAGCTTTCTTT

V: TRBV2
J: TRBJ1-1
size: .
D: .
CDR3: CASTGRLMNTEAFF
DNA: TGTGCCAGCACAGGGAGACTTATGAACACTGAAGCTTTCTTT